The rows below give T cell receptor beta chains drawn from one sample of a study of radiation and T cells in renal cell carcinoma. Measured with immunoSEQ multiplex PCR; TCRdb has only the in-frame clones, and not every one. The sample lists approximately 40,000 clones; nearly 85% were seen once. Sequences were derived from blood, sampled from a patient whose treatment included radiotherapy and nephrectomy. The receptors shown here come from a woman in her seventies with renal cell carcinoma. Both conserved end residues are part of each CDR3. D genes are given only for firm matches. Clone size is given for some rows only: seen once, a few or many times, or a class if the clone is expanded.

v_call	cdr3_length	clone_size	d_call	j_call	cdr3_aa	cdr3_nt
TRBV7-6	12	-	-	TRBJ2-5	CASSPPAGTQYF	TGTGCCAGCAGCCCCCCCGCCGGGACCCAGTACTTC
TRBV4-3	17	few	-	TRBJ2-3	CASSQGRYYPSTDTQYF	TGCGCCAGCAGCCAAGGAAGGTACTATCCTAGCACAGATACGCAGTATTTT
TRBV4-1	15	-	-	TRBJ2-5	CASSQGTTGGETQYF	TGCGCCAGCAGCCAAGGGACGACAGGAGGGGAGACCCAGTACTTC
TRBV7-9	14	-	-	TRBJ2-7	CASSHRDNSYEQYF	TGTGCCAGCAGCCACCGGGACAACTCCTACGAGCAGTACTTC
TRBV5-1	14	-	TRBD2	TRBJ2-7	CASSPSGGRDEQYF	TGCGCCAGCAGCCCATCGGGGGGGCGGGACGAGCAGTACTTC
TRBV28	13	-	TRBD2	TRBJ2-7	CASFGLASYEQYF	TGTGCCAGCTTCGGACTAGCCTCCTACGAGCAGTACTTC
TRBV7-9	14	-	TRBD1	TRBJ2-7	CASELGQGFWEQYF	TGTGCCAGCGAACTTGGACAGGGGTTTTGGGAGCAGTACTTC
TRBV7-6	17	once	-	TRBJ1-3	CASSLVGSGTPGNTIYF	TGTGCCAGCAGCTTAGTCGGGTCTGGGACGCCTGGAAACACCATATATTTT
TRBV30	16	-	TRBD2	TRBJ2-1	CAWSPYPAGGRSEQFF	TGTGCCTGGAGCCCATACCCGGCGGGAGGTAGATCGGAGCAGTTCTTC
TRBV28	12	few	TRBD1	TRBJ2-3	CASSRRGRTQYF	TGTGCCAGCAGCCGCAGGGGGCGTACGCAGTATTTT
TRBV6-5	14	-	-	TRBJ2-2	CASSYGLAGGELFF	TGTGCCAGCAGTTACGGGCTAGCCGGCGGGGAGCTGTTTTTT
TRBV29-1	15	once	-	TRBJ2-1	CSVEDPRGDNNEQFF	TGCAGCGTTGAAGATCCCAGGGGGGATAACAATGAGCAGTTCTTC
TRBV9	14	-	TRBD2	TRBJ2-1	CASSARTSENEQFF	TGTGCCAGCAGCGCTCGGACTAGTGAAAATGAGCAGTTCTTC
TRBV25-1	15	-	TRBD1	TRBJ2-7	CASSTPPGQGYEQYF	TGTGCCAGCAGCACACCTCCGGGACAGGGCTACGAGCAGTACTTC
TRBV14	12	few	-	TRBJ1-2	CASSQGTAATTF	TGTGCCAGCAGCCAAGGGACAGCTGCTACGACCTTC